What follows is one TCR beta chain and its context. The junction shows a germline mismatch at one end, possibly a read error. Total RNA amounting to around 530 ng was the source from which TCR beta cDNA was made with a constant-region primer. ARM-PCR was slightly modified, and three nested multiplex PCR rounds with it gave rise to the TCR beta libraries. A C-beta reverse primer and TRBV1-TRBV30 forward primers served in each of the first two PCR rounds, at 10 cycles apiece. TCRdb reprocessed the multiplex PCR reads with MiXCR, giving one entry per CDR3 protein. This sample carries under 85,000 distinct CDR3 sequences, around 70% of them seen once, and the ten largest clones take roughly a fifth. This record belongs to a study of tumor-infiltrating lymphocytes in primary liver carcinoma. Study-level information: Recorded tumor stage was T1-T3 N0M0, with diameters of roughly 4 to 11 cm.

The tissue used was unsorted bulk material of 20-30 mg. RNA and DNA were co-extracted from it with the AllPrep DNA/RNA mini kit. This CDR3 spans 14 amino acids. CDR1 MNHNS and CDR2 SASEGT come from the germline V gene. Input material: liver tumor tissue from sampling region 1. The subset here: tumor region T1, superior pole. This TCR was recovered from a man aged 35-49 years with primary liver carcinoma and hepatitis B virus infection. The chain links TRBV6-1 to TRBJ1-5, with TRBD1 as a possible D gene (5 bases). The CDR3, as DNA: TGTGCTAGCACCCCTTGGGGGAGCAATCAGGCCCAGCATTTT. Protein sequence: CASTPWGSNQAQHF.